The 2 T cell receptor beta chains presented below share a single source sample, sequenced in a study of cytomegalovirus exposure and HLA in healthy donors. Researchers ran the PCR with 60 Vbeta and 13 Jbeta primers. Method: immunoSEQ multiplex PCR; TCRdb's copy keeps in-frame clones and lacks some. Of approximately 150,000 clones listed, 65% to 75% are singletons. The specimen was PBMCs. The receptors originated from a human donor in good health.

The rearrangement links TRBV9 to TRBJ1-6, with TRBD1 matching over 10 bases. V was clipped by 7 bases and J by 6 bases; unmatched bases: 10. Per the germline V gene, CDR1 is SGDLS and CDR2 is YYNGEE. This CDR3 is 16 amino acids long. The CDR3 spells CASGTGASAPNSPLHF. The CDR3 DNA follows: TGTGCCAGCGGGACAGGGGCTTCGGCCCCTAATTCACCCCTCCACTTT.

V is TRBV5-4 and J is TRBJ1-1, with 7 bases aligning to TRBD1. V gave up 4 bases and J gave up 5 bases; unmatched junction bases: 11. Germline loops: CDR1 SGHNT, CDR2 YYREEE (reference sequence). The CDR3 covers 15 residues. In DNA form, the CDR3 reads TGTGCCAGCAGCACCAGGACAGGAGGAGGGACTGAAGCTTTCTTT. It translates to CASSTRTGGGTEAFF. The full variable domain, in which reference TRBV5-4 and TRBJ1-1 provide the parts outside the CDR3, is ETGVTQSPTHLIKTRGQQVTLRCSSQSGHNTVSWYQQALGQGPQFIFQYYREEENGRGNFPPRFSGLQFPNYSSELNVNALELDDSALYLCASSTRTGGGTEAFFGQGTRLTVV.